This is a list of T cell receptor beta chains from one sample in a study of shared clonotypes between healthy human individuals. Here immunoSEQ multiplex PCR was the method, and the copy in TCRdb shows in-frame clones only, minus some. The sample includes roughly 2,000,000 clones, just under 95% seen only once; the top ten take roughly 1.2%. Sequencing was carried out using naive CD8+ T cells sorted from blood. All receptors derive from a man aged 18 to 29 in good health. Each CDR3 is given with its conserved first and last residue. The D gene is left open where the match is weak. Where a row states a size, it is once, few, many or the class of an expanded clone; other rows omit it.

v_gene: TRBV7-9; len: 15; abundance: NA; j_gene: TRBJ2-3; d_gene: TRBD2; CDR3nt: TGTGCCAGCAGCTGGACTAGCGGGAGAGGGGATACGCAGTATTTT; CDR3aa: CASSWTSGRGDTQYF
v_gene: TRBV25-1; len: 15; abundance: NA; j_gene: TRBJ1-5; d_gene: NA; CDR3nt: TGTGCCAGCAGTGAGACGGGGTATAGCAATCAGCCCCAGCATTTT; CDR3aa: CASSETGYSNQPQHF
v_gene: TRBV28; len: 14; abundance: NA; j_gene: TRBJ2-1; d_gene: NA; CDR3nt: TGTGCCAGCAGTTTCCAGACTAGGCGGAATGAGCAGTTCTTC; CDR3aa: CASSFQTRRNEQFF
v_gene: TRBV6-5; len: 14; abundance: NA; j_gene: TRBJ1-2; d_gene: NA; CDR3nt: TGTGCCAGCATGAACCTGGGGGCTCCACCGGGCTACACCTTC; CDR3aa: CASMNLGAPPGYTF
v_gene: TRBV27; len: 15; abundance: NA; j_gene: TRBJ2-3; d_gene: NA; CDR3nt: TGTGCCAGCAGTCCTGACGGCTTATACACAGATACGCAGTATTTT; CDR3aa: CASSPDGLYTDTQYF
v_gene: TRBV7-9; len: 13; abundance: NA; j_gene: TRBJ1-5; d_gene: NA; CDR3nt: TGTGCCAGCAGCTCAAGTAGCAATCAGCCCCAGCATTTT; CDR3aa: CASSSSSNQPQHF
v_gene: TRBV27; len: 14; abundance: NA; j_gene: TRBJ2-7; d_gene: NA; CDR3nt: TGTGCCAGCACCGACCCCCGAGGAAACTACGAGCAGTACTTC; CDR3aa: CASTDPRGNYEQYF
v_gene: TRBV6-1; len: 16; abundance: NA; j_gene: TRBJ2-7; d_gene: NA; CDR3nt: TGTGCCAGCAGTGATTCCGGGGGGCCCCTAAGTTACGAGCAGTACTTC; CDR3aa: CASSDSGGPLSYEQYF
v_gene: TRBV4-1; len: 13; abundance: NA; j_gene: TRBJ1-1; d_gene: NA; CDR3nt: TGCGCCAGCAGTAAGGGGAGAAACACTGAAGCTTTCTTT; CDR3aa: CASSKGRNTEAFF
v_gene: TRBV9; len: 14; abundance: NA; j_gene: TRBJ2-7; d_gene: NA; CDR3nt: TGTGCCAGCAGCGCTGGACTAAGCTCCTACGAGCAGTACTTC; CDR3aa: CASSAGLSSYEQYF
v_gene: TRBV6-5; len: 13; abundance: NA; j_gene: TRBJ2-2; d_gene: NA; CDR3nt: TGTGCCAGCAGTCTAGATCACACCGGGGAGCTGTTTTTT; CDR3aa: CASSLDHTGELFF
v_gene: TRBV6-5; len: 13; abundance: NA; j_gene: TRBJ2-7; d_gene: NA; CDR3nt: TGTGCCAGCGGCGGACTGTCATCCTACGAGCAGTACTTC; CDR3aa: CASGGLSSYEQYF
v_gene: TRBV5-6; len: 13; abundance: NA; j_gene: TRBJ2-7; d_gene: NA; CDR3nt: TGTGCCAGCAGCTTGGGGGAAAGATACGAGCAGTACTTC; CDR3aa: CASSLGERYEQYF
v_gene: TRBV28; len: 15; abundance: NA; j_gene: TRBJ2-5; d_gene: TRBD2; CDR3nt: TGTGCCAGCAGTTTTATGCGGGGGGGCCCCGAGACCCAGTACTTC; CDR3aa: CASSFMRGGPETQYF
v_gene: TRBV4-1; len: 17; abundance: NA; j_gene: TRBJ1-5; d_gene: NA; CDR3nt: TGCGCCAGCAGCCAAGATGGGGGATTAAAGCCCGATCAGCCCCAGCATTTT; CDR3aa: CASSQDGGLKPDQPQHF
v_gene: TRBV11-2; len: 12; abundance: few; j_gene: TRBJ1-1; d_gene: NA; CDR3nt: TGTGCCAGCAGCTTAGTCGGTACTGAAGCTTTCTTT; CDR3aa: CASSLVGTEAFF
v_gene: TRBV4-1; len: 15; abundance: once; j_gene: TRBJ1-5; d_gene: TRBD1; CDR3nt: TGCGCCAGCAGCCTCCGGGGACAGGGTAATCAGCCCCAGCATTTT; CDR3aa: CASSLRGQGNQPQHF
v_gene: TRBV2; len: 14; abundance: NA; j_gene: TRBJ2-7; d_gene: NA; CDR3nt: TGTGCCAGCAGTCGGAACGACCTGGGGAACGAGCAGTACTTC; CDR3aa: CASSRNDLGNEQYF
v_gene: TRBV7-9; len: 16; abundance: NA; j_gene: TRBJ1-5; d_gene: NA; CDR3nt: TGTGCCAGCAGCTCGAGGGGGGCCGATAGCAATCAGCCCCAGCATTTT; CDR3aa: CASSSRGADSNQPQHF
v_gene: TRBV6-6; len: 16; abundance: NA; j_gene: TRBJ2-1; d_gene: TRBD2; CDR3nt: TGTGCCAGCAGTCCAACGAGCGGGAGGTACTACAATGAGCAGTTCTTC; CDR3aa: CASSPTSGRYYNEQFF
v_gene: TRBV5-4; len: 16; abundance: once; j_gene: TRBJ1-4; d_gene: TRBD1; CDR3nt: TGTGCCAGCAGCTTGAGTCGCGTCAGGGGGGAAGAAAAACTGTTTTTT; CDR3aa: CASSLSRVRGEEKLFF
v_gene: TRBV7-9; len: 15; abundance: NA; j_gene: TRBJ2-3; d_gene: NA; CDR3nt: TGTGCCAGCAGCCGGGGTGGGACTAGCACAGATACGCAGTATTTT; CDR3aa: CASSRGGTSTDTQYF
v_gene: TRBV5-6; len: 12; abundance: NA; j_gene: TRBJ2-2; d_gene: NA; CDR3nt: TGTGCCAGCAGCAGATTTGGCGGGGAGCTGTTTTTT; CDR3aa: CASSRFGGELFF
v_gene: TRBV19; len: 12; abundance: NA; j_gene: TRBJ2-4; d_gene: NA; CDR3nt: TGTGCCAGTAGTGGTTCGGGTAGCATTCAGTACTTC; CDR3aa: CASSGSGSIQYF
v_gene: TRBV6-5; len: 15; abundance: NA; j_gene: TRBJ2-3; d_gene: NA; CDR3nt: TGTGCCAGCAGTTACTCGCCGGGACCCACAGATACGCAGTATTTT; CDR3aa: CASSYSPGPTDTQYF
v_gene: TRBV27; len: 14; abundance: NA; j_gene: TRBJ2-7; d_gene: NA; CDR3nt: TGTGCCAGCAGTTTTCTGGGGGGCGCATACGAGCAGTACTTC; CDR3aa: CASSFLGGAYEQYF
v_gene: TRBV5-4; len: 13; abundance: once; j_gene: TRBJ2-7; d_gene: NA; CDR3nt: TGTGCCAGCAGCCCGGGACCGGTCTACGAGCAGTACTTC; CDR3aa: CASSPGPVYEQYF
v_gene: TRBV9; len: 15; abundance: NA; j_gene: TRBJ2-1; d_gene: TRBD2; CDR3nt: TGTGCCAGCAGCGTAAGCGGGAGCACCTACAATGAGCAGTTCTTC; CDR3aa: CASSVSGSTYNEQFF
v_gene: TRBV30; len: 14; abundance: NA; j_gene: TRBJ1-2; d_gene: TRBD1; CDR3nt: TGTGCCTGCACAGGGGGCCTAGGGAACTATGGCTACACCTTC; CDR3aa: CACTGGLGNYGYTF
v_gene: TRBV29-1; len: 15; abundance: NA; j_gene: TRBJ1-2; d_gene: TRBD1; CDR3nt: TGCAGCGTTGTAGGTGGGACAGGAGATTTCTATGGCTACACCTTC; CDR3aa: CSVVGGTGDFYGYTF
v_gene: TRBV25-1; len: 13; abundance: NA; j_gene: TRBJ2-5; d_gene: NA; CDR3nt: TGTGCCAGCAGTGACAGGGGCTGGGAGACCCAGTACTTC; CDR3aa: CASSDRGWETQYF
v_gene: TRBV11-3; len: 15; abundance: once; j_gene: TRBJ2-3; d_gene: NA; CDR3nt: TGTGCCAGCAGCTTATCAGGGGCCCCCACAGATACGCAGTATTTT; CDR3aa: CASSLSGAPTDTQYF
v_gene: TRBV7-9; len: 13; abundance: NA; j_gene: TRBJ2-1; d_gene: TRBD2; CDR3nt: TGTGCCAGCAGCTTAAGTCCTAGCGGGATGGTGCTCTTC; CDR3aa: CASSLSPSGMVLF
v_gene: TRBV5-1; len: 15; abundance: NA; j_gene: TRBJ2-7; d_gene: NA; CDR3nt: TGCGCCAGCAGCTTGGCCGAAGCAGGGTCCGACGAGCAGTACTTC; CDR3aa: CASSLAEAGSDEQYF
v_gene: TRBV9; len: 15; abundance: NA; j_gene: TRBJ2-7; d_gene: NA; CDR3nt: TGTGCCAGCAGCGTAGCGCAGGCCGACTCCTACGAGCAGTACTTC; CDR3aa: CASSVAQADSYEQYF
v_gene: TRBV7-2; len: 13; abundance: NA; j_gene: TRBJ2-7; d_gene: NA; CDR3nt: TGTGCCAGCAGCTATGGGACGGCCTACGAGCAGTACTTC; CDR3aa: CASSYGTAYEQYF
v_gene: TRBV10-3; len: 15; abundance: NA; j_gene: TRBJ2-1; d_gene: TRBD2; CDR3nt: TGTGCCATCAGTATACTAGCGGGGGAATACAATGAGCAGTTCTTC; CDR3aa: CAISILAGEYNEQFF
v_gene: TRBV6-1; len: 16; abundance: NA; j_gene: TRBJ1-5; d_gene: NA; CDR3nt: TGTGCCAGCAGTGAAGGTATACCTACTACGAGTCAGCCCCAGCATTTT; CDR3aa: CASSEGIPTTSQPQHF
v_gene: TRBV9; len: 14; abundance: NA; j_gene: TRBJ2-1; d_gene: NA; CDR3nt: TGTGCCAGCAGCGTAGTAAGCGCCTACAATGAGCAGTTCTTC; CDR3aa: CASSVVSAYNEQFF
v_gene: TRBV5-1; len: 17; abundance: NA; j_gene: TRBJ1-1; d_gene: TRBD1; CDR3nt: TGCGCCAGCAGCTTCCTCCCCCCGCAGGGGGCGCCCACTGAAGCTTTCTTT; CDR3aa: CASSFLPPQGAPTEAFF
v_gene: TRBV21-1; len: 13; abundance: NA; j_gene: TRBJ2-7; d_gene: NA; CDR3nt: TGTGCCAGCAGCAGAACGGTGGGTTACGAGCAGTACTTC; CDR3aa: CASSRTVGYEQYF
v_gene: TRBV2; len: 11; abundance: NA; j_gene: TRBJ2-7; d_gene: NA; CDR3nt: TGTGCCAGCAGTGATGTTTACGAGCAGTACTTC; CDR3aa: CASSDVYEQYF